This T cell receptor beta chain was captured in a study of blood T cell repertoires in COVID-19. Study context: Researchers got acute and convalescent COVID-19 samples from the United States, Italy and Spain.

This clone showed up just a few times. Study processing details: Estimation of nucleated cell counts was performed using reference gene primer amplification. Sequencing used immunoSEQ multiplex PCR; TCRdb keeps in-frame clones, though not all of them. V and J calls and clone size come straight from that table; D and trimming were deduced from the DNA. The sample lists about 94,000 clones; more than 65% were seen once. The source is a man aged 55 to 69 with acute or convalescent COVID-19. Sequencing was performed on peripheral blood.

Written as DNA, the CDR3 is TGTGCCAGCAGCCAGGGACAGGGGGCTGGGGATACGCAGTATTTT. It is translated as CASSQGQGAGDTQYF. The chain has TRBV7-9 and TRBJ2-3, with TRBD1 matching 12 bases. Germline V CDR1 and CDR2: SEHNR, FQNEAQ (reference sequence). The J segment lost 6 bases and the V segment lost 5 bases, leaving 6 bases of the junction unmatched. The CDR3 consists of 15 residues.